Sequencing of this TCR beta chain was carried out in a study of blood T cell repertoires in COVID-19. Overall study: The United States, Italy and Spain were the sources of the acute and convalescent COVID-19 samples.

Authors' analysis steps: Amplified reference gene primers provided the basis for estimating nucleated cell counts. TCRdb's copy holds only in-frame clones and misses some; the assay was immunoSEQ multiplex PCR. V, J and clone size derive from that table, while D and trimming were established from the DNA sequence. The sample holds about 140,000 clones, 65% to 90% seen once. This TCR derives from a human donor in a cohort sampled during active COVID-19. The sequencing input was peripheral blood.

The chain's CDR3 is CASSPYQGNQPQHF. In nucleotides, the CDR3 is TGTGCCAGCAGCCCTTATCAGGGGAATCAGCCCCAGCATTTT. V is TRBV27 and J is TRBJ1-5; D is possibly TRBD1 (6 bases). This CDR3 is built from 14 residues. With 6 bases removed from V and 4 bases from J, the gap between germline ends came to 13 bases. CDR1 is MNHEY and CDR2 is SMNVEV in the germline V gene (reference sequence).